This T cell receptor (beta chain) is from a study of T cell changes during pregnancy in multiple sclerosis. Germline V gives CDR1 SGHTA, CDR2 FQGTGA. This CDR3 has 16 amino acids. The germline V and J ends were trimmed by 2 bases and 0 bases, with 11 bases remaining between them. Clones were read by immunoSEQ multiplex PCR, and TCRdb kept only the in-frame ones, dropping some. This repertoire shows about 72,000 clones, about 90% found once; its top ten account for 0.7% to 0.95%. This TCR was recovered from a female donor with multiple sclerosis, enrolled in a pregnancy study. V gene TRBV7-3 combines with J gene TRBJ2-1; D remains ambiguous. The input for sequencing was peripheral blood, taken in the second trimester of pregnancy. CDR3 amino acids: CASSLFHVSSYNEQFF. The CDR3 DNA is TGTGCCAGCAGCTTATTTCATGTCAGCTCCTACAATGAGCAGTTCTTC. Full variable domain (missing parts from reference TRBV7-3 and TRBJ2-1): GAGVSQTPSNKVTEKGKYVELRCDPISGHTALYWYRQSLGQGPEFLIYFQGTGAADDSGLPNDRFFAVRPEGSVSTLKIQRTERGDSAVYLCASSLFHVSSYNEQFFGPGTRLTVL.